This T cell receptor beta chain was observed in a study of cytomegalovirus exposure and HLA in healthy donors. The PCR was carried out with 60 Vbeta primers and 13 Jbeta primers. Using immunoSEQ multiplex PCR, the repertoire was profiled, and TCRdb retains in-frame clones only, with some absent. Of some 51,000 clones in the sample, 65% to 80% are singletons; the top ten hold roughly 35%. In this sample, this clone turned up a few times. Antigen unknown. CDR3 length: 12 residues. J lost 10 bases, V lost 2 bases, and 5 bases had no gene match. Per the germline V gene, CDR1 is SGHRS and CDR2 is YFSETQ. Study results and caveats: Some segments of the V type, notably TRBV6-2 and TRBV6-3, were excluded as indistinguishable. A few chains linked to CMV were shown in vitro to be specific for CMV antigens. Sequencing depth roughly uniform across donors was assumed in presence/absence analyses.

The material sequenced was PBMCs. The V call is TRBV5-1, the J call TRBJ1-1; the match to TRBD1 covers 7 bases. This sequence originates from a middle-aged man in good health and CMV-seropositive. The CDR3 DNA is TGCGCCAGCAGCTTCGGAGAGGGGGCAGCTTTCTTT. It encodes CASSFGEGAAFF.